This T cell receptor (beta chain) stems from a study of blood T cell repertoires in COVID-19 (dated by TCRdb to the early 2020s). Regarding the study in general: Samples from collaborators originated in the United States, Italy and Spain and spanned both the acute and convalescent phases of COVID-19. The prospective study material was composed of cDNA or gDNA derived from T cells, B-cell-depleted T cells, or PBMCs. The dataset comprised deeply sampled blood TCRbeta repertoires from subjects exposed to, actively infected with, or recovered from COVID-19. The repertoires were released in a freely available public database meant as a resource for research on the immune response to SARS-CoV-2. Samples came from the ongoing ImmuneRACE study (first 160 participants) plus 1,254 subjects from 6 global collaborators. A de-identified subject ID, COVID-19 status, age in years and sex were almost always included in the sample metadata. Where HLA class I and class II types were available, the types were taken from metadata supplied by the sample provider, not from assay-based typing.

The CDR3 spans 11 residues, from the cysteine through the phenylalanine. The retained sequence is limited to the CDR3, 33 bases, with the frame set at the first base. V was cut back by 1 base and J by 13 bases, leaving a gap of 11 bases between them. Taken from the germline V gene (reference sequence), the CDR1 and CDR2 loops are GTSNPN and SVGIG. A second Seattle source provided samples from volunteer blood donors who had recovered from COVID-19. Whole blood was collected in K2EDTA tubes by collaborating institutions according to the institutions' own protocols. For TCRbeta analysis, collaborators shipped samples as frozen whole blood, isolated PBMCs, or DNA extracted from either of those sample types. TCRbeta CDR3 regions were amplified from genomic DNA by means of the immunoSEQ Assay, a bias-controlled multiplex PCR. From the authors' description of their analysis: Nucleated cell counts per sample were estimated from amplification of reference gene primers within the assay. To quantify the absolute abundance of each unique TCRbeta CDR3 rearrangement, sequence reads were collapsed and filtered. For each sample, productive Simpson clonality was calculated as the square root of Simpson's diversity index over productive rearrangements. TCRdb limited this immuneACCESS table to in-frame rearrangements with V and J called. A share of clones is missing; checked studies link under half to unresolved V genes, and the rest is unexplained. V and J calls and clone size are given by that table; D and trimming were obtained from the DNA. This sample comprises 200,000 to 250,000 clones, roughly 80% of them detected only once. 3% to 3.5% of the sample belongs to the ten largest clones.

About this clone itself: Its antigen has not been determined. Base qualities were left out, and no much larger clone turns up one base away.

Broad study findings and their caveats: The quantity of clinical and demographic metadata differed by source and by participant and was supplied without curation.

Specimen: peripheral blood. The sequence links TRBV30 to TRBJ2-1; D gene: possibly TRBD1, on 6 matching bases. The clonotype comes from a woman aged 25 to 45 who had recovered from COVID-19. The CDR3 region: CAWSAGVIQFF. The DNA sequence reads TGTGCCTGGAGTGCAGGGGTGATACAGTTCTTC.